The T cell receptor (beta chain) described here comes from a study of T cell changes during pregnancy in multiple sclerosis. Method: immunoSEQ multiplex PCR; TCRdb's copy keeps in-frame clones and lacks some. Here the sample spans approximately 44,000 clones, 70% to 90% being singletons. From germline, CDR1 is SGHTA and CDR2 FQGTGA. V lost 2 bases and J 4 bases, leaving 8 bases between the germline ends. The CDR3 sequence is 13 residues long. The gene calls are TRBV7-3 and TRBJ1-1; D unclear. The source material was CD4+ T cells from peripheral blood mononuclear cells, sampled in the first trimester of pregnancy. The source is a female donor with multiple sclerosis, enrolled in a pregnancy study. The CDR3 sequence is CASSLSQLTEAFF. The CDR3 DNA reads TGTGCCAGCAGCTTATCCCAACTCACTGAAGCTTTCTTT.